A single sample is the source of the 13 T cell receptor beta chains below, sequenced in a study of blood T cell repertoires in COVID-19. Repertoires were generated with immunoSEQ multiplex PCR, while TCRdb's copy carries only in-frame clones and drops some. The sample shows more than 55,000 clones, around 84% of them seen only once. Material: peripheral blood. The origin of the receptors is an elderly woman with acute or convalescent COVID-19.

The DNA of the CDR3 is TGTGCTACTGGGGGGAGATCCTATAATTCACCCCTCCACTTT. This gives the protein CATGGRSYNSPLHF. The V gene is TRBV6-5, the J gene TRBJ1-6; tentatively, D is TRBD1 (5 bases). Germline assignment: CDR1 MNHEY and CDR2 SVGAGI. This CDR3 is 14 amino acids long.

The chain employs TRBV2 and TRBJ2-7; 8 bases align to TRBD1. Per germline, CDR1 SNHLY and CDR2 FYNNEI. The CDR3 is made up of 14 amino acids. The trim removed 7 bases at V and 2 bases at J, leaving 7 bases unmatched. The CDR3 nucleotides read TGTGCCAGCAAGAGGACAGGGACACCCTACGAGCAGTACTTC. Protein product: CASKRTGTPYEQYF.

The chain links TRBV4-1 to TRBJ1-1; 7 nucleotides align to TRBD1. The CDR3 extends over 15 amino acids. Germline lookup yields CDR1 MGHRA and CDR2 YSYEKL. Trimming removed 3 bases from V and 0 bases from J; junction bases left unmatched: 4. CDR3 residues: CASSHPDRVNTEAFF. DNA for the CDR3: TGCGCCAGCAGCCATCCCGACAGGGTGAACACTGAAGCTTTCTTT.

The chain recombines TRBV10-1 with TRBJ1-4, with 7 bases fitting TRBD1. The germline gives CDR1 WNHNN, CDR2 SYGVQD (reference sequence). The CDR3 is 15 residues long. The trim removed 2 bases at V and 7 bases at J, leaving 7 bases unmatched. This chain's CDR3 is CASSEATGDGEKLFF. CDR3 in DNA: TGCGCCAGCAGTGAGGCCACAGGGGATGGTGAAAAACTGTTTTTT.

V gene TRBV19 combines with J gene TRBJ1-5; a possible D gene is TRBD1 (5 bases). Germline CDR1 is LNHDA and CDR2 is SQIVND (reference sequence). The CDR3 runs to 13 residues. V lost 3 bases and J lost 4, with 7 bases in between. The CDR3 DNA is TGTGCCAGTAGTATGACAGCGAATCAGCCCCAGCATTTT. This sequence encodes CASSMTANQPQHF.

V and J are TRBV18 and TRBJ2-4, with D possibly matching TRBD1 (6 bases). The CDR3 consists of 16 residues. Per the germline V gene, CDR1 is KGHSH and CDR2 is LQKENI. V was pared by 3 bases and J by 2 bases, with 14 bases between. Written as DNA, the CDR3 is TGTGCCAGCTCACCGATGGTACAGGGTCCCAAAAACATTCAGTACTTC. Translated, it gives CASSPMVQGPKNIQYF.

The chain employs TRBV9 and TRBJ2-5, with TRBD2 matching 11 bases. CDR1 is SGDLS, CDR2 YYNGEE, per germline. V dropped 0 bases and J dropped 2; count of bases not matched to a gene: 6. This CDR3 has 17 amino acids. In nucleotides, the CDR3 is TGTGCCAGCAGCGTAGCCCCGGCTAGCGGGGGGCAAGAGACCCAGTACTTC. Translation gives CASSVAPASGGQETQYF.

The rearrangement links TRBV24-1 to TRBJ2-3; TRBD2 matches at 9 bases. The CDR3 is 16 amino acids. Germline CDR1 KGHDR, CDR2 SFDVKD. Trimming cost V 1 base and J 3 bases; bases outside gene matches: 4. The CDR3 protein is CATSDFEAGGTDTQYF. DNA for the CDR3: TGTGCCACCAGTGATTTCGAAGCGGGGGGTACAGATACGCAGTATTTT.

This clone has only one observation. The chain employs TRBV28 and TRBJ2-1, with a possible D match to TRBD2 (5 bases). Germline CDR1 MDHEN, CDR2 SYDVKM. The CDR3 loop spans 14 amino acids. Trimming stripped 2 bases from V and 3 bases from J, with 8 bases between. This chain's CDR3 is CASSLNGNYNEQFF. The CDR3 coding sequence is TGTGCCAGCAGTTTAAACGGGAACTACAATGAGCAGTTCTTC.

This sequence joins TRBV5-1 and TRBJ1-2; 8 bases are shared with TRBD1. Germline V gene sequence: CDR1 SGHRS, CDR2 YFSETQ. The CDR3 runs to 15 residues. With 0 bases clipped from V and 6 bases from J, the junction kept 7 bases outside the gene matches. This chain's CDR3 is CASSLDPGQANGYTF. The CDR3 DNA reads TGCGCCAGCAGCTTGGATCCGGGACAGGCGAATGGCTACACCTTC.

The V and J genes are TRBV29-1 and TRBJ2-1; 7 bases fit TRBD2. Germline lookup yields CDR1 SQVTM and CDR2 ANQGSEA. The CDR3 has 14 residues. Trimming removed 3 bases from V and 0 bases from J; junction bases left unmatched: 2. CDR3 nucleotide sequence: TGCAGCGTTGATTGGGGGGGCTCCTACAATGAGCAGTTCTTC. Residues: CSVDWGGSYNEQFF.

In this sample, this clone turned up once. The CDR3 region is CASSLQGAPDEQFF. The CDR3 DNA follows: TGTGCCAGCAGTTTACAGGGGGCGCCCGATGAGCAGTTCTTC. The chain uses TRBV6-5 and TRBJ2-1, with 9 bases aligning to TRBD1. Germline V CDR1 and CDR2: MNHEY, SVGAGI. CDR3 length equals 14 residues. J gave up 8 bases and V 4 bases, and 6 bases lay outside the gene matches.

J is TRBJ2-7 and V is TRBV13, with 14 bases aligning to TRBD2. This CDR3 has 14 residues. V lost 6 bases to trimming and J lost 12 bases; unmatched junction nucleotides: 10. Looked up from germline, CDR1 is PRHDT and CDR2 is FYEKMQ (reference sequence). The CDR3 DNA sequence: TGTGCCAGCAGACATGGGACTAGCGGGGGTAGATTGTACTTC. Encoded protein: CASRHGTSGGRLYF.